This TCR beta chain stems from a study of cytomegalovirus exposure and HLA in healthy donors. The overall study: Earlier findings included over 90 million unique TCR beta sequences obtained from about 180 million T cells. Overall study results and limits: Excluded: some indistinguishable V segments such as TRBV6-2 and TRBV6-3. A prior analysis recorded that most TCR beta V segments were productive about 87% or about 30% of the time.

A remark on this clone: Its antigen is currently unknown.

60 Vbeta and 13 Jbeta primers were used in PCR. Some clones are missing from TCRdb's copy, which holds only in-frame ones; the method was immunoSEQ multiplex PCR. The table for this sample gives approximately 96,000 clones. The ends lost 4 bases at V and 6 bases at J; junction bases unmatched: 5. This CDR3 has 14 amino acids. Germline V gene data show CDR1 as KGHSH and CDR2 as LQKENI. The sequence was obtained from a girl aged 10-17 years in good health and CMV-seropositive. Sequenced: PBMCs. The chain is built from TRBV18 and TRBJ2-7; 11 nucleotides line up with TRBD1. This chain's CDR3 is CASSLGTGGSEQYF. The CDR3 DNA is TGTGCCAGCTCACTGGGGACAGGGGGTTCCGAGCAGTACTTC. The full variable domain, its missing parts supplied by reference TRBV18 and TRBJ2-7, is NAGVMQNPRHLVRRRGQEARLRCSPMKGHSHVYWYRQLPEEGLKFMVYLQKENIIDESGMPKERFSAEFPKEGPSILRIQQVVRGDSAAYFCASSLGTGGSEQYFGPGTRLTVT.